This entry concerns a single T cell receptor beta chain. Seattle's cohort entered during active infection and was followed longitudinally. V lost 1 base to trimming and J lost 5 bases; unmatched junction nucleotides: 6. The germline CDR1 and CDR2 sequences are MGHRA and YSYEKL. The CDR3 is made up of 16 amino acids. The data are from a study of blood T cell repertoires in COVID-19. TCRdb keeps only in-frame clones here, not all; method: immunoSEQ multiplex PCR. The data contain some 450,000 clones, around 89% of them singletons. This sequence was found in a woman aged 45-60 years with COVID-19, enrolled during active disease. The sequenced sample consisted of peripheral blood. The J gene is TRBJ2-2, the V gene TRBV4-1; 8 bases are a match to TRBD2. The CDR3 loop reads CASSQVIGGATGELFF. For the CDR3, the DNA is TGCGCCAGCAGCCAAGTAATCGGGGGGGCTACCGGGGAGCTGTTTTTT.